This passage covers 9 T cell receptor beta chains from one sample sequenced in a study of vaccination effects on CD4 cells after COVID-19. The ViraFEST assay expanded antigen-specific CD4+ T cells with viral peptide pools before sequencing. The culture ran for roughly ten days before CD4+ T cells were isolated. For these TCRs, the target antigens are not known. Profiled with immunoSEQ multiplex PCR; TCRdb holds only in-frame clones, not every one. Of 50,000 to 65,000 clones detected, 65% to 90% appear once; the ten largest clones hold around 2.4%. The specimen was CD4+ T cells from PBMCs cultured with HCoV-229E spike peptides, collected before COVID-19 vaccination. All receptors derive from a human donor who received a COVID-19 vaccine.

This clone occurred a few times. Here the CDR3 reads CASSQDNRDNQPQHF. CDR3 DNA: TGCGCCAGCAGCCAAGATAACAGGGACAATCAGCCCCAGCATTTT. The chain is built from TRBV4-1 and TRBJ1-5; perhaps TRBD1 as D (6 bases). Germline CDR1 is MGHRA and CDR2 is YSYEKL. V lost 0 bases to trimming and J lost 3 bases, with 9 bases between them. CDR3 length: 15 residues.

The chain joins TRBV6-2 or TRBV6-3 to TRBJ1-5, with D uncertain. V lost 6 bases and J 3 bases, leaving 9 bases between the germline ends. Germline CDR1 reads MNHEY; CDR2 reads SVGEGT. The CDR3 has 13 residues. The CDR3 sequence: CASSNPLNQPQHF. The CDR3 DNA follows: TGTGCCAGCAGCAACCCCCTCAATCAGCCCCAGCATTTT.

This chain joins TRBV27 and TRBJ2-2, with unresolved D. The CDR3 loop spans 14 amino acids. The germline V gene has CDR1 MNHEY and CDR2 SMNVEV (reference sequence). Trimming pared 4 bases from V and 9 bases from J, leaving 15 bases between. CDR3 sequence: CASSSGPPAWELFF. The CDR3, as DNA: TGTGCCAGCAGTTCCGGGCCGCCTGCCTGGGAGCTGTTTTTT.

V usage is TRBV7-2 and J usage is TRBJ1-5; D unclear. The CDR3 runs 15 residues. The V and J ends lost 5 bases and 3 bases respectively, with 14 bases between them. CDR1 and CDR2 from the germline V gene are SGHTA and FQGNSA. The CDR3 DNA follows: TGTGCCAGCAGCCCCCAAAGAAGCCTCAATCAGCCCCAGCATTTT. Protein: CASSPQRSLNQPQHF.

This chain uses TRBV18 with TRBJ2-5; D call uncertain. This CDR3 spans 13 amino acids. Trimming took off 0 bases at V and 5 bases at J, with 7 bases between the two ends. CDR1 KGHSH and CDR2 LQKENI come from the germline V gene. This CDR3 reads CASSPPLGETQYF. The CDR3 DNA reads TGTGCCAGCTCACCACCGCTTGGGGAGACCCAGTACTTC. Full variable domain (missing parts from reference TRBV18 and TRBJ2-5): NAGVMQNPRHLVRRRGQEARLRCSPMKGHSHVYWYRQLPEEGLKFMVYLQKENIIDESGMPKERFSAEFPKEGPSILRIQQVVRGDSAAYFCASSPPLGETQYFGPGTRLLVL.

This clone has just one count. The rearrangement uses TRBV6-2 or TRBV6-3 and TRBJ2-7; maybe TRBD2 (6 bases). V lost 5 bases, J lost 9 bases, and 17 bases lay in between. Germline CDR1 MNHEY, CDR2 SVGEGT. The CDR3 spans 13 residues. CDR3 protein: CASSPTSGGGQYV. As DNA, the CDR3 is TGTGCCAGCAGTCCGACCTCCGGGGGAGGGCAGTACGTC.

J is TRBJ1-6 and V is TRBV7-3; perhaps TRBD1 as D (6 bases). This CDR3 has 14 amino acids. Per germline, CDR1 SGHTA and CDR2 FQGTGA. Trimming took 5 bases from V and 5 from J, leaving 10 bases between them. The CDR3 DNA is TGTGCCAGCAGCCTCCAGGGGAATAATTCACCCCTCCACTTT. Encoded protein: CASSLQGNNSPLHF.

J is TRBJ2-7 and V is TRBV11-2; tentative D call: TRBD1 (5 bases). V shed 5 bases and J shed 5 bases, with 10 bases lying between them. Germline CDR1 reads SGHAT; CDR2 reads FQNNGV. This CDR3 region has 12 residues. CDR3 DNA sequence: TGTGCCAGCAGCCGACAGTCCCACGAGCAGTACGTC. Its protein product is CASSRQSHEQYV.

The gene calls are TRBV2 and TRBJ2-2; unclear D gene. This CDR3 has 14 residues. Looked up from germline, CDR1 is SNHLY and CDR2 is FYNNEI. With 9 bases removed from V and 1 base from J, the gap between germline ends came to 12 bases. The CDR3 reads CASRVDRNTGELFF. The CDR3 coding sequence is TGTGCCAGTCGGGTGGACCGGAACACCGGGGAGCTGTTTTTT.